This T cell receptor (beta chain) was profiled in a study of blood T cells in healthy people across ages. A second PCR, run for roughly 7 to 11 cycles, used a sample-barcoded 5' primer plus a J-beta primer mix. Via MiXCR, TCRdb re-called the 5' RACE reads, giving one row per CDR3 protein. The sample lists about 800,000 distinct CDR3 sequences, around a quarter occurring once. This clonotype was counted only a few times. Trimming took off 7 bases at V and 5 bases at J, with 11 bases between the two ends. The germline V gene has CDR1 SQVTM and CDR2 ANQGSEA. This CDR3 has 11 amino acids. The data also belong to a second study, concerning T cells of mothers and their children. That paper notes: From each mother came over 9.5 million TCR beta CDR3 reads, and from each child came 3 million to 3.5 million. Relative to unrelated pairs, biologically related mother-child dyads exhibited marginally greater, non-significant overlap.

Sequenced: blood. The rearrangement links TRBV29-1 to TRBJ1-1; no definite D call. The TCR originated in a boy aged 5-17 years in good health. CDR3 region: CSGSEVTEAFF. CDR3 sequence (DNA): TGCAGCGGAAGTGAGGTGACTGAAGCTTTCTTT.